The 10 T cell receptor beta chains in this list originate from one sample, sequenced in a study of blood T cell repertoires in COVID-19. Libraries were prepared by immunoSEQ multiplex PCR; TCRdb keeps only in-frame clonotypes and omits some of them. This sample carries 220,000 or so clones, about nine tenths of them seen once, and the ten largest clones take more than 5.5%. Specimen: peripheral blood. These TCRs come from a man aged 60 to 69 who had recovered from COVID-19.

In its sample, this clone was seen once. This sequence joins TRBV6-5 and TRBJ2-7, with D possibly matching TRBD2 (5 bases). The CDR3 has 15 amino acids. Germline-derived CDR1 and CDR2 are MNHEY and SVGAGI. V lost 0 bases and J 3 bases, leaving 12 bases between the germline ends. The CDR3 is CASSYSAEGIYEQYF. CDR3 bases: TGTGCCAGCAGTTACTCGGCCGAGGGAATCTACGAGCAGTACTTC.

The genes are TRBV5-5 and TRBJ2-5; a possible D gene is TRBD2 (5 bases). With 0 bases removed from V and 4 bases from J, the gap between germline ends came to 7 bases. Germline V CDR1 and CDR2: SGHKS, YYEKEE (reference sequence). This CDR3 spans 13 amino acids. The CDR3 sequence is CASSLEGRETQYF. CDR3 DNA sequence: TGTGCCAGCAGCTTGGAAGGGAGAGAGACCCAGTACTTC.

This clone was recorded once. The chain recombines TRBV5-1 with TRBJ2-7, with D hard to call. V was shortened by 3 bases and J by 5 bases, with 18 bases between the two germline ends. Germline-derived CDR1 and CDR2 are SGHRS and YFSETQ. This CDR3 has 15 amino acids. For the CDR3, the DNA is TGCGCCAGCAGCTCGCAGCTTAGTGAGGTCCACGAGCAGTACTTC. Its protein is CASSSQLSEVHEQYF.

This chain connects TRBV2 to TRBJ2-7; D might be TRBD1 (5 bases). CDR1 is SNHLY and CDR2 is FYNNEI in the germline V gene. The CDR3 consists of 14 residues. The V gene lost 6 bases and the J gene lost 2 bases, with 14 bases spanning the gap. The CDR3 spells CASSPNQGAYEQYF. As DNA, the CDR3 is TGTGCCAGCAGCCCCAATCAGGGTGCCTACGAGCAGTACTTC.

The V call is TRBV12-5, the J call TRBJ1-6, with D maybe TRBD1 (5 bases). The CDR3 is 17 residues long. The V end lost 3 bases, the J end lost 9 bases, and 21 bases lay between the germline ends. CDR1 is LGHNT and CDR2 is FRNRAP in the germline V gene. CDR3 in amino acids: CASGFLRGGGGSSPLHF. In DNA form, the CDR3 reads TGTGCTAGTGGTTTCCTCCGCGGGGGGGGAGGAAGTTCACCCCTCCACTTT.

This rearrangement joins TRBV6-5 to TRBJ1-1; D uncertain. This CDR3 spans 14 amino acids. Germline-derived CDR1 and CDR2 are MNHEY and SVGAGI. V lost 6 bases and J 0 bases, leaving 11 bases between the germline ends. This CDR3 is CASRPIYLNTEAFF. The CDR3 DNA is TGTGCCAGCAGGCCCATCTACCTGAACACTGAAGCTTTCTTT.

The genes are TRBV7-3 and TRBJ1-6, with unresolved D. Germline assignment: CDR1 SGHTA and CDR2 FQGTGA. The CDR3 has 14 amino acids. V dropped 5 bases and J dropped 6 bases, with 11 bases sitting between them. The CDR3 loop is CASSREFGNSPLHF. CDR3 sequence (DNA): TGTGCCAGCAGCAGGGAGTTTGGTAATTCACCCCTCCACTTT.

The CDR3 region has the DNA TGTGCCAGCAGCCGGGACAGATTTTATGGCTACACCTTC. Translated: CASSRDRFYGYTF. This chain joins TRBV25-1 and TRBJ1-2; 7 bases agree with TRBD1. The germline V gene encodes CDR1 MGHDK and CDR2 SYGVNS. CDR3 length: 13 residues. Trimming cost V 6 bases and J 5 bases; bases outside gene matches: 6.

This sequence joins TRBV7-8 and TRBJ2-2; 8 bases map to TRBD1. V shed 5 bases and J 3 bases; nucleotides not matched to a gene: 5. Germline V CDR1 and CDR2: SGHVS, FQNEAQ. The CDR3 is made up of 15 amino acids. Here the CDR3 DNA reads TGTGCCAGCAGCCTCCAGGGGGCTGACACCGGGGAGCTGTTTTTT. This codes for CASSLQGADTGELFF.

The CDR3 spells CASSPQGDYEQYF. CDR3 DNA sequence: TGTGCCAGCTCACCACAGGGGGATTACGAGCAGTACTTC. The rearrangement links TRBV18 to TRBJ2-7, with D perhaps TRBD1 (6 bases). There are 13 residues in the CDR3. Germline-derived CDR1 and CDR2 are KGHSH and LQKENI. V lost 1 base, J lost 4 bases, and 8 bases lay in between.